The 30 T cell receptor beta chains reported below all come from one sample, sequenced in a study of regulatory T cells in long-lasting Graves disease. Indicated time point: newly diagnosed GD, antithyroid drugs for less than 3 months. From RNA extracted from PBMCs, the TCR library was made. Construction of the TCR beta libraries employed iRepertoire HTBI primers in conjunction with Arm-PCR of CDR3 regions. MiXCR, run by TCRdb on the multiplex PCR reads, gives a single entry per CDR3 protein. This table holds a few hundred thousand distinct CDR3 sequences, 18% found once. These records were also assigned to another study, of T cells in Graves' hyperthyroidism and ophthalmopathy.

Specimen: peripheral blood mononuclear cells (PBMCs), collected at new diagnosis, from a patient treated with antithyroid drugs. The receptors were sampled from a woman under 40 with Graves disease.

The CDR3 nucleotides read TGTGCCAGCGGGACAGGGAGCACTGAAGCTTTCTTT. It yields the protein CASGTGSTEAFF. The chain links TRBV6-2 or TRBV6-3 to TRBJ1-1, with TRBD1 identical over 9 bases. The CDR3 has 12 residues. The ends lost 8 bases at V and 4 bases at J; junction bases unmatched: 2. Germline V CDR1 and CDR2: MNHEY, SVGEGT.

This clonotype was picked up many times. This chain connects TRBV3-1 to TRBJ2-1; D not certain. This CDR3 is 16 amino acids long. Trimming removed 0 bases at V and 5 bases at J, with 14 bases between. Germline values: CDR1 LGHDT, CDR2 YNNKEL (reference sequence). CDR3 nucleotides: TGTGCCAGCAGCCAAGATAACCAGCCGGTCAACAATGAGCAGTTCTTC. It is translated as CASSQDNQPVNNEQFF.

This clonotype appeared many times. The chain employs TRBV2 and TRBJ1-1; D gene ambiguous. In germline, CDR1 is SNHLY, CDR2 FYNNEI. The CDR3 is made up of 14 amino acids. Trimming removed 8 bases at V and 3 bases at J, with 16 bases between. The CDR3 DNA reads as TGTGCCAGCTCAGCCTGGGTAGCGGACACTGAAGCTTTCTTT. This encodes CASSAWVADTEAFF.

A few counts support this clonotype. The chain carries TRBV6-1 and TRBJ1-2; D unclear. Germline-derived CDR1 and CDR2 are MNHNS and SASEGT. CDR3 length: 13 residues. The V end lost 1 base, the J end lost 8 bases, and 11 bases lay between the germline ends. DNA of the CDR3: TGTGCCAGCAGTGAAGGGGCCCTAGGGGGCTACACCTTC. This encodes CASSEGALGGYTF.

This clonotype was detected ten times or more. CDR3 DNA sequence: TGTGCCAGCAGCCAACCGATGGGGGTTGAAGCTTTCTTT. It yields the protein CASSQPMGVEAFF. The chain recombines TRBV7-2 with TRBJ1-1; D perhaps matches TRBD1 (5 bases). The germline V gene has CDR1 SGHTA and CDR2 FQGNSA. Trimming left V 5 bases short and J 7 bases short, with 14 bases between. This CDR3 has 13 residues.

This clonotype was found many times. J is TRBJ1-1 and V is TRBV6-5; tentative D call: TRBD1 (6 bases). There are 17 residues in the CDR3. Germline V gives CDR1 MNHEY, CDR2 SVGAGI. Trimming shortened V by 0 bases and J by 1 base, and 15 bases separated the two germline ends. Here the CDR3 DNA reads TGTGCCAGCAGTTACTCTCTCAGGGGCCGAGAGAACACTGAAGCTTTCTTT. Translated, it gives CASSYSLRGRENTEAFF.

The rearrangement joins TRBV20-1 to TRBJ2-3; tentatively, D is TRBD1 (6 bases). The CDR3 spans 13 residues. CDR1 and CDR2 from the germline V gene are DFQATT and SNEGSKA (reference sequence). Trimming cost V 6 bases and J 2 bases, with 12 bases left between them. CDR3 in DNA: TGCAGTGCCCGGGACACCTACACAGATACGCAGTATTTT. Its protein product is CSARDTYTDTQYF.

This clonotype was observed at least ten times. J is TRBJ1-1 and V is TRBV5-1; 7 bases map to TRBD1. The J segment lost 10 bases and the V segment lost 0 bases, leaving 3 bases of the junction unmatched. The CDR3 covers 12 residues. Looked up from germline, CDR1 is SGHRS and CDR2 is YFSETQ. CDR3 residues: CASSLVGGPAFF. CDR3 in DNA: TGCGCCAGCAGCTTGGTAGGGGGCCCAGCTTTCTTT. Filled out from reference TRBV5-1 and TRBJ1-1, the complete variable domain reads KAGVTQTPRYLIKTRGQQVTLSCSPISGHRSVSWYQQTPGQGLQFLFEYFSETQRNKGNFPGRFSGRQFSNSRSEMNVSTLELGDSALYLCASSLVGGPAFFGQGTRLTVV.

The chain uses TRBV27 and TRBJ2-2, with 10 bases identical to TRBD1. The junction had 3 bases not matched to a gene; V was cut back by 6 bases and J by 5 bases. The germline gives CDR1 MNHEY, CDR2 SMNVEV (reference sequence). This CDR3 contains 14 residues. CDR3 nucleotide sequence: TGTGCCAGCAGGGACAGGGGGGGAACCGGGGAGCTGTTTTTT. It encodes CASRDRGGTGELFF.

In its sample, this clonotype was seen many times. The chain uses TRBV7-9 and TRBJ2-3; D is uncertain. V shed 1 base and J shed 4 bases, with 18 bases lying between them. The CDR3 runs to 17 residues. From germline, CDR1 is SEHNR and CDR2 FQNEAQ (reference sequence). The CDR3 sequence is CASSLVRSFLDADTQYF. The CDR3 region has the DNA TGTGCCAGCAGCTTAGTTCGGTCCTTTTTAGACGCAGATACGCAGTATTTT. Filled out from reference TRBV7-9 and TRBJ2-3, the complete variable domain reads DTGVSQNPRHKITKRGQNVTFRCDPISEHNRLYWYRQTLGQGPEFLTYFQNEAQLEKSRLLSDRFSAERPKGSFSTLEIQRTEQGDSAMYLCASSLVRSFLDADTQYFGPGTRLTVL.

This clonotype was detected ten times or more. The chain recombines TRBV6-1 with TRBJ1-2; 7 nucleotides line up with TRBD1. The germline CDR1 and CDR2 sequences are MNHNS and SASEGT. The CDR3 length is 17 residues. V gave up 8 bases and J gave up 9 bases; unmatched junction bases: 24. CDR3 sequence (DNA): TGTGCCAGCGTTCCCACGGCAGGACAGGATAACTATGGCCGCTACACCTTC. Translated, it gives CASVPTAGQDNYGRYTF.

The chain carries TRBV19 and TRBJ2-3, with D perhaps matching TRBD1 (6 bases). There are 15 residues in the CDR3. V lost 7 bases and J lost 2, with 16 bases in between. Germline CDR1 is LNHDA and CDR2 is SQIVND (reference sequence). In DNA form, the CDR3 reads TGTGCCAGTAACCCTCGGACAGACTACACAGATACGCAGTATTTT. It specifies CASNPRTDYTDTQYF.

The table lists this clonotype with many counts. This sequence joins TRBV2 and TRBJ1-4; 7 nucleotides match TRBD1. Looked up from germline, CDR1 is SNHLY and CDR2 is FYNNEI. The V gene end was trimmed by 7 bases and the J gene end by 5 bases; junction bases not matched to a gene: 7. The CDR3 contains 14 residues. Here the CDR3 DNA reads TGTGCCAGCAAGGGTGACAGGGACAATGAAAAACTGTTTTTT. The encoded protein is CASKGDRDNEKLFF.

Ten or more counts support this clonotype. The chain joins TRBV20-1 to TRBJ2-7; 7 nucleotides agree with TRBD1. In germline, CDR1 is DFQATT, CDR2 SNEGSKA (reference sequence). Losses at the gene ends were 3 bases for V and 8 bases for J; bases not matched to a gene: 4. CDR3 length: 11 residues. The CDR3 bases are TGCAGTGCTAGTGTACAGGGGAAGCAGTACTTC. This encodes CSASVQGKQYF.

This clonotype was observed at least ten times. The gene calls are TRBV3-1 and TRBJ2-3, with D possibly being TRBD1 (5 bases). V shed 1 base and J shed 2 bases, with 7 bases lying between them. There are 14 residues in the CDR3. Germline CDR1 and CDR2: LGHDT and YNNKEL (reference sequence). For the CDR3, the DNA is TGTGCCAGCAGCCAAGTGGGGCTCACAGATACGCAGTATTTT. Protein sequence: CASSQVGLTDTQYF.

This clonotype was detected ten times or more. CDR3 nucleotide sequence: TGTGCCAGCAGTTCCGTGGAAGAGGGCTCTAACTATGGCTACACCTTC. Protein: CASSSVEEGSNYGYTF. This chain connects TRBV27 to TRBJ1-2; D not resolved. CDR1 is MNHEY and CDR2 is SMNVEV in the germline V gene (reference sequence). The CDR3 runs to 16 residues. Trimming took off 4 bases at V and 0 bases at J, with 15 bases between the two ends.

Notes on this clonotype: A single base separates this from a much larger clone, so it may be a read error. The chain joins TRBV2 to TRBJ2-5, with D tentatively TRBD1 (5 bases). The J call is uncertain, as TRBJ2-1 better fits the DNA end. This CDR3 has 13 residues. CDR1 is SNHLY, CDR2 FYNNEI, per germline. The CDR3 loop reads CASSEDNQETQFF. The CDR3 nucleotides are TGTGCCAGCAGTGAGGACAACCAAGAGACCCAGTTCTTC.

At least ten counts were recorded for this clonotype. The V gene is TRBV12-3 or TRBV12-4, the J gene TRBJ2-5; D remains ambiguous. V was trimmed by 6 bases and J by 0 bases, leaving 8 bases between them. The CDR3 extends over 13 amino acids. CDR3 bases: TGTGCCAGCAGAGGCAGAGACCAAGAGACCCAGTACTTC. Translated: CASRGRDQETQYF.

This clonotype was counted a few times. V and J are TRBV20-1 and TRBJ1-3; D is perhaps TRBD1 (5 bases). Germline V gene lookup returns CDR1 DFQATT and CDR2 SNEGSKA (reference sequence). The length of the CDR3 is 14 residues. Trimming stripped 0 bases from V and 8 bases from J, with 14 bases between. CDR3 nucleotides: TGCAGTGCTAGAGATCCGGGGGGTCGCGACACCATATATTTT. Its translation is CSARDPGGRDTIYF.

The sample holds many counts of this clonotype. The chain has TRBV15 and TRBJ2-7; D unresolved. The CDR3 has 16 residues. The V gene lost 1 base and the J gene lost 1 base, with 14 bases spanning the gap. Germline lookup yields CDR1 LNHNV and CDR2 YYDKDF (reference sequence). The CDR3 coding sequence is TGTGCCACCAGCAGAGTTTCCGGGTACGGGTCCTACGAGCAGTACTTC. Its translation: CATSRVSGYGSYEQYF.

In its sample, this clonotype was seen many times. The V call is TRBV20-1, the J call TRBJ1-2; D is unclear. There are 15 residues in the CDR3. In germline, CDR1 is DFQATT, CDR2 SNEGSKA (reference sequence). With 2 bases removed from V and 1 base from J, the gap between germline ends came to 14 bases. CDR3 nucleotides: TGCAGTGCTAGAACCGACGGGTACCTTAACTATGGCTACACCTTC. This encodes CSARTDGYLNYGYTF.

In its sample, this clonotype was seen many times. V is TRBV7-2 and J is TRBJ2-7; 7 bases match TRBD2. The CDR3 consists of 16 residues. V trimming: 4 bases; J trimming: 0 bases; junction bases outside the gene matches: 9. Germline V gene sequence: CDR1 SGHTA, CDR2 FQGNSA. The CDR3 loop reads CASSSGGGPTSYEQYF. The CDR3, as DNA: TGTGCCAGCAGCTCCGGGGGAGGGCCCACCTCCTACGAGCAGTACTTC.

Worth noting for this clonotype: This sequence is one base from a far larger clone and is likely a read error. The rearrangement links TRBV2 to TRBJ2-1; no firm D call. TRBJ2-5 explains the end of the DNA better; the J call may be wrong. This CDR3 has 11 residues. Germline lookup yields CDR1 SNHLY and CDR2 FYNNEI. CDR3 sequence (DNA): TGTGCCAGCAGGCAGCAAGAGAACCAGTACTTC. Protein: CASRQQENQYF.

On this clonotype itself: The junction departs from germline at one end; a sequencing error may be responsible. The V gene is TRBV20-1, the J gene TRBJ2-1, with 10 bases that match TRBD2. Germline CDR1 reads DFQATT; CDR2 reads SNEGSKA (reference sequence). This CDR3 is built from 15 residues. This chain's CDR3 is CSARERGGLYNEQFF. The DNA of the CDR3 is TGCAGTGCTCGAGAGCGGGGGGGCCTCTACAATGAGCAGTTCTTC.

In this sample, this clonotype turned up many times. J is TRBJ2-6 and V is TRBV7-9; possible D gene TRBD1, 5 bases. This CDR3 is 16 amino acids long. V shed 0 bases and J shed 1 base, with 7 bases lying between them. CDR1 SEHNR and CDR2 FQNEAQ come from the germline V gene (reference sequence). The CDR3 bases are TGTGCCAGCAGCTTAGCTCAGGGTTCTGGGGCCAACGTCCTGACTTTC. Its translation: CASSLAQGSGANVLTF.

This clonotype was seen many times. CDR3 sequence: CASFQTGEVEDTQYF. Written as DNA, the CDR3 is TGTGCCAGCTTCCAGACAGGAGAGGTGGAAGATACGCAGTATTTT. This chain links TRBV18 with TRBJ2-3, with a possible D match to TRBD1 (6 bases). CDR1 and CDR2 from the germline V gene are KGHSH and LQKENI. The length of the CDR3 is 15 residues. Between the trimmed V and J ends, which lost 7 bases and 5 bases, there was a span of 19 bases.

This clonotype was recorded at least ten times. V and J are TRBV20-1 and TRBJ2-1, with TRBD1 matching over 8 bases. CDR3 length equals 16 residues. CDR1 DFQATT and CDR2 SNEGSKA come from the germline V gene (reference sequence). J was trimmed by 8 bases and V by 6 bases; bases with no gene match: 18. In DNA form, the CDR3 reads TGCAGTGCGTCGAGAACCGGGACAGGAATATCGGATGAGCAGTTCTTC. It codes for CSASRTGTGISDEQFF.

In its sample, this clonotype was seen many times. CDR3 sequence reads: CSVATSGPYGYTF. The CDR3 DNA is TGCAGCGTTGCCACGTCCGGCCCCTATGGCTACACCTTC. The chain links TRBV29-1 to TRBJ1-2; D uncertain. V was pared by 4 bases and J by 4 bases, with 13 bases between. CDR1 SQVTM and CDR2 ANQGSEA come from the germline V gene. The CDR3 is 13 amino acids.

The chain is built from TRBV4-1 and TRBJ1-5; a weak D match, TRBD1 (5 bases). V gave up 2 bases and J gave up 0 bases, with 17 bases separating them. From germline, CDR1 is MGHRA and CDR2 YSYEKL. The CDR3 extends over 18 amino acids. For the CDR3, the DNA is TGCGCCAGCAGCCAACCTATGGGGAGGGGCGATAGCAATCAGCCCCAGCATTTT. Translating it yields CASSQPMGRGDSNQPQHF.

The table lists this clonotype with many counts. V is TRBV12-5 and J is TRBJ2-3, with D unresolved. The CDR3 consists of 15 residues. CDR1 is LGHNT and CDR2 is FRNRAP in the germline V gene. V gave up 1 base and J gave up 4 bases, with 12 bases separating them. Here the CDR3 DNA reads TGTGCTAGTGGTTTGGGGGCGGTTAGGGCAGATACGCAGTATTTT. Protein sequence: CASGLGAVRADTQYF.